This T cell receptor beta chain was sequenced for a study of cytomegalovirus exposure and HLA in healthy donors. From germline, CDR1 is SGHAT and CDR2 FQNNGV. Trimming removed 4 bases from V and 4 bases from J; junction bases left unmatched: 5. The CDR3 loop spans 14 amino acids. The PCR was carried out with 60 Vbeta primers and 13 Jbeta primers. The repertoire was sequenced with immunoSEQ multiplex PCR; TCRdb's copy has only in-frame clones and lacks some. The sample consists of 200,000 or so clones, 65% to 85% of them appearing once. The TCR comes from a woman younger than 45 in good health and CMV-seropositive. Sequences were obtained from PBMCs. The chain joins TRBV11-2 to TRBJ2-3; TRBD1 agrees at 7 bases. The CDR3 nucleotides read TGTGCCAGCAGCTCGACAGGGTACCCAGATACGCAGTATTTT. Residues: CASSSTGYPDTQYF. Filled out from reference TRBV11-2 and TRBJ2-3, the complete variable domain reads EAGVAQSPRYKIIEKRQSVAFWCNPISGHATLYWYQQILGQGPKLLIQFQNNGVVDDSQLPKDRFSAERLKGVDSTLKIQPAKLEDSAVYLCASSSTGYPDTQYFGPGTRLTVL.